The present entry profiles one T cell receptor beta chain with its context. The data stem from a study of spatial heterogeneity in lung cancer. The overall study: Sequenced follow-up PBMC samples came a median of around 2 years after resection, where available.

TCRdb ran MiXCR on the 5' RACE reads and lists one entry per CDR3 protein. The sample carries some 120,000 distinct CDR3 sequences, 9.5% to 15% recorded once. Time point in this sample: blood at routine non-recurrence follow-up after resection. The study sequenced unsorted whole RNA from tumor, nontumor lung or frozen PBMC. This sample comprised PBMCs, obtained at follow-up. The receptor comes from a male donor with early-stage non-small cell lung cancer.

As DNA, the CDR3 is TGCAGCGGTTGGGAATTGGGAAAACTGTTTTTT. This codes for CSGWELGKLFF. The V and J genes are TRBV29-1 and TRBJ1-4; D is ambiguous. This CDR3 spans 11 amino acids. Germline V lookup: CDR1 SQVTM, CDR2 ANQGSEA. V shed 7 bases and J shed 10 bases, with 13 bases lying between them.